The T cell receptor beta chain described here comes from a study of T-cell reconstitution after alpha-beta-depleted transplantation in children. Study-level findings and limits: About two months after transplant, alpha-beta T cells reportedly came from several hundred expanded graft clones.

Comments on this clonotype: Its antigen is undetermined. Lacking the conserved final phenylalanine or tryptophan, this CDR3 likely reflects a read error.

Preparation of the TCRbeta library was carried out with unique molecular identifiers. TCRdb called the PCR reads again in MiXCR, with one record for every CDR3 protein. The sample contains under 250,000 distinct CDR3 sequences, approximately 17% of which appear only once. The CDR3 extends over 14 amino acids. Looked up from germline, CDR1 is LGHNA and CDR2 is YSLEER. Trimming took off 1 base at V and 3 bases at J, with 7 bases between the two ends. The receptor was isolated from a male patient between 2 and 10 years old who had a stem cell transplant for acute lymphoblastic leukemia, so the T cells may come from the graft donor. The source material was PBMCs, mostly from graft donor cells, sampled 360 days after TCRalphabeta/CD19-depleted stem cell transplant. The chain combines TRBV4-3 with TRBJ1-5; D is unclear. This CDR3 reads CASSQGGDNQPQHS. The CDR3 coding sequence is TGCGCCAGCAGCCAAGGGGGTGACAATCAGCCCCAGCATTCT.